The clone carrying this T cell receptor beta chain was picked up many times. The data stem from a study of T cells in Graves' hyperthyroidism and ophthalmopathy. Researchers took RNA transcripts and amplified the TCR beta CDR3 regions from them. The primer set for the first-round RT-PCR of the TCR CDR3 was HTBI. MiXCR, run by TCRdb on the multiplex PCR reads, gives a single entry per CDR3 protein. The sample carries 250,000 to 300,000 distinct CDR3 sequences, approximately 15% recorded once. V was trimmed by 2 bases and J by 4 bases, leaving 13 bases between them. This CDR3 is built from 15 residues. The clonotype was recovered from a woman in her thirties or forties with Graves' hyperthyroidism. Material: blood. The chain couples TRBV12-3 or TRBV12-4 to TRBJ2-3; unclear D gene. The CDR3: CASSLNEAGADTQYF. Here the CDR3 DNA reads TGTGCCAGCAGTTTAAATGAGGCAGGTGCAGATACGCAGTATTTT.